What follows are 25 T cell receptor beta chains derived from one specimen sequenced in a study of CD8 T cells in Susac syndrome. Reverse transcription of roughly 0.45 to 1 ug RNA used random hexamers. TCRdb re-called the immunoSEQ multiplex PCR reads with MiXCR, one entry per CDR3 protein. Among about 57,000 distinct CDR3 sequences listed, around 93% were seen once. Sequenced input: CD8+ T cells from PBMCs. Every receptor here comes from a human donor with multiple sclerosis.

V is TRBV7-9 and J is TRBJ2-5; the D gene is possibly TRBD1 (5 bases). Germline CDR1 and CDR2: SEHNR and FQNEAQ (reference sequence). The CDR3 has 14 residues. V was trimmed by 2 bases and J by 4 bases, leaving 11 bases between them. This CDR3 reads CASSLTGERETQYF. The CDR3 coding sequence is TGTGCCAGCAGCTTAACAGGCGAAAGAGAGACCCAGTACTTC.

The chain links TRBV27 to TRBJ2-3; 9 nucleotides agree with TRBD2. This CDR3 comprises 14 residues. Germline-derived CDR1 and CDR2 are MNHEY and SMNVEV (reference sequence). The junction had 6 bases not matched to a gene; V was cut back by 6 bases and J by 5 bases. As DNA, the CDR3 is TGTGCCAGCAGCCAAACGACTAGCGGAGATACGCAGTATTTT. It specifies CASSQTTSGDTQYF.

This clonotype came up once. The V and J genes are TRBV4-3 and TRBJ2-2; D is undetermined. Between the trimmed V and J ends, which lost 1 base and 8 bases, there was a span of 8 bases. The length of the CDR3 is 13 residues. Germline CDR1 LGHNA, CDR2 YSLEER. In DNA, the CDR3 is TGCGCCAGCAGCCAAGCCCTCGTTGGGGAGCTGTTTTTT. It codes for CASSQALVGELFF.

This chain joins TRBV7-9 and TRBJ1-2; 7 positions agree with TRBD1. J lost 3 bases, V lost 4 bases, and 5 bases had no gene match. The CDR3 runs 14 residues. Germline V gives CDR1 SEHNR, CDR2 FQNEAQ (reference sequence). The CDR3: CASSSTTGHYGYTF. For the CDR3, the DNA is TGTGCCAGCAGCTCGACGACAGGGCACTATGGCTACACCTTC.

This chain links TRBV6-2 or TRBV6-3 with TRBJ2-1, with D maybe TRBD1 (7 bases). From germline, CDR1 is MNHEY and CDR2 SVGEGT. There are 18 residues in the CDR3. V was trimmed by 2 bases and J by 7 bases, leaving 24 bases between them. The CDR3 loop is CASSYQGGMTGSRNEQFF. The DNA of the CDR3 is TGTGCCAGCAGTTACCAAGGAGGGATGACAGGGTCAAGGAATGAGCAGTTCTTC.

The chain recombines TRBV6-1 with TRBJ2-4, with D hard to call. CDR3 length equals 13 residues. V was cut by 3 bases and J by 4 bases, with 7 bases left in between. In germline, CDR1 is MNHNS, CDR2 SASEGT. The CDR3 DNA follows: TGTGCCAGCAGTGATTGGCTAAAAAACATTCAGTACTTC. It translates to CASSDWLKNIQYF.

This chain links TRBV25-1 with TRBJ1-6; D call uncertain. The CDR3 has 15 amino acids. Germline V gives CDR1 MGHDK, CDR2 SYGVNS. V gave up 0 bases and J gave up 3 bases, with 6 bases separating them. The DNA for the CDR3 is TGTGCCAGCAGTGAATACGGGAGCTATAATTCACCCCTCCACTTT. Amino acid sequence: CASSEYGSYNSPLHF.

This clonotype was found a few times. The chain recombines TRBV24-1 with TRBJ2-5; D not certain. V gave up 4 bases and J gave up 4 bases, with 9 bases separating them. Germline CDR1 and CDR2: KGHDR and SFDVKD. This CDR3 region has 13 residues. This chain's CDR3 is CATSDRRIETQYF. CDR3 DNA: TGTGCCACCAGTGACCGGCGGATAGAGACCCAGTACTTC.

This clonotype was seen just once. This chain connects TRBV23-1 to TRBJ1-2; D is perhaps TRBD1 (5 bases). TRBV23-1 is an ORF for which the function is uncertain. Trimming took off 0 bases at V and 8 bases at J, with 13 bases between the two ends. This CDR3 has 14 residues. CDR3 sequence: CASSQSPGSGGYTF. In nucleotides, the CDR3 is TGCGCCAGCAGTCAATCTCCAGGGTCGGGCGGCTACACCTTC.

The V call is TRBV7-9, the J call TRBJ2-7, with D unresolved. The CDR3 has 12 amino acids. CDR1 and CDR2 from the germline V gene are SEHNR and FQNEAQ (reference sequence). Trimming took off 5 bases at V and 7 bases at J, with 12 bases between the two ends. This CDR3 is CASSPASREQYF. DNA of the CDR3: TGTGCCAGCAGCCCTGCCTCCAGAGAGCAGTACTTC.

This sequence joins TRBV13 and TRBJ1-1; D gene ambiguous. CDR1 and CDR2 (germline): PRHDT, FYEKMQ (reference sequence). The V end was cut by 7 bases, the J end by 7 bases, with 16 bases between. The CDR3 totals 13 residues. CDR3 loop: CASNLGGYFEAFF. The DNA for the CDR3 is TGTGCCAGCAACCTGGGCGGATATTTTGAAGCTTTCTTT.

The rearrangement joins TRBV4-3 to TRBJ1-6; a possible D gene is TRBD1 (5 bases). Germline-derived CDR1 and CDR2 are LGHNA and YSLEER. Between the trimmed V and J ends, which lost 0 bases and 7 bases, there was a span of 7 bases. The CDR3 contains 14 residues. The chain's CDR3 is CASSQDDRNSPLHF. Here the CDR3 DNA reads TGCGCCAGCAGCCAAGATGACAGAAATTCACCCCTCCACTTT.

The rearrangement joins TRBV29-1 to TRBJ1-1, with D uncertain. V lost 3 bases, J lost 1 base, and 12 bases lay in between. Germline V gene sequence: CDR1 SQVTM, CDR2 ANQGSEA. This CDR3 spans 14 amino acids. The CDR3, as DNA: TGCAGCGTTGATATTAAACCATCGAACACTGAAGCTTTCTTT. This gives the protein CSVDIKPSNTEAFF.

CDR3 DNA: TGTGCCAGCAGCTCTCAGGTAGATCAAGAAAAACTGTTTTTT. This encodes CASSSQVDQEKLFF. The V call is TRBV9, the J call TRBJ1-4; no clear D gene. The V and J ends lost 4 bases and 8 bases respectively, with 15 bases between them. The CDR3 runs to 14 residues. CDR1 and CDR2 from the germline V gene are SGDLS and YYNGEE.

The chain recombines TRBV5-6 with TRBJ2-1; D is uncertain. The V end was cut by 3 bases, the J end by 9 bases, with 7 bases between. The V gene's germline CDR1 is SGHDT and CDR2 YYEEEE. The CDR3 is 11 residues long. The CDR3: CASSYRFEQFF. The CDR3 DNA reads TGTGCCAGCAGCTATAGATTTGAGCAGTTCTTC. Using reference TRBV5-6 and TRBJ2-1 for the parts outside the CDR3, the full variable domain is DAGVTQSPTHLIKTRGQQVTLRCSPKSGHDTVSWYQQALGQGPQFIFQYYEEEERQRGNFPDRFSGHQFPNYSSELNVNALLLGDSALYLCASSYRFEQFFGPGTRLTVL.

The chain joins TRBV5-6 to TRBJ1-2; D is unclear. The V end was cut by 5 bases, the J end by 8 bases, with 13 bases between. CDR3 length equals 12 residues. Germline assignment: CDR1 SGHDT and CDR2 YYEEEE. CDR3: CASRLGGRGYTF. The DNA of the CDR3 is TGTGCCAGCAGGCTGGGAGGGCGAGGCTACACCTTC.

This clonotype turned up a few times. The rearrangement links TRBV9 to TRBJ1-1; D gene unclear. The V gene's germline CDR1 is SGDLS and CDR2 YYNGEE. The CDR3 sequence is 13 residues long. V shed 3 bases and J shed 4 bases, with 10 bases lying between them. The CDR3 DNA is TGTGCCAGCAGCGGGGCGATGGCCACTGAAGCTTTCTTT. Encoded protein: CASSGAMATEAFF.

The chain is built from TRBV28 and TRBJ2-7, with D possibly called TRBD1 or TRBD2 (6 bases each). This CDR3 has 18 amino acids. Trimming left V 2 bases short and J 3 bases short, with 23 bases between. CDR1 is MDHEN, CDR2 SYDVKM, per germline. The CDR3 loop reads CASSLNRKSGAPSYEQYF. As DNA, the CDR3 is TGTGCCAGCAGTTTAAATCGGAAATCGGGGGCTCCCAGCTACGAGCAGTACTTC.

The rearrangement uses TRBV12-3 or TRBV12-4 and TRBJ2-4; no clear D gene. Trimming took 5 bases from V and 0 from J, leaving 8 bases between them. This CDR3 has 14 residues. In DNA, the CDR3 is TGTGCCAGCAGTGATGGCCTAGCCAAAAACATTCAGTACTTC. Its protein is CASSDGLAKNIQYF.

J is TRBJ2-2 and V is TRBV5-4; D remains unclear. The germline V and J ends were trimmed by 2 bases and 2 bases, with 4 bases remaining between them. The CDR3 is made up of 13 amino acids. Germline V gene data show CDR1 as SGHNT and CDR2 as YYREEE (reference sequence). The CDR3: CASSFPNTGELFF. The CDR3 DNA follows: TGTGCCAGCAGCTTCCCAAACACCGGGGAGCTGTTTTTT.

The chain combines TRBV27 with TRBJ1-4; 9 positions match TRBD1. This CDR3 has 15 amino acids. V trimming: 6 bases; J trimming: 4 bases; junction bases outside the gene matches: 6. CDR1 MNHEY and CDR2 SMNVEV come from the germline V gene (reference sequence). CDR3 nucleotide sequence: TGTGCCAGCAGAGAGACAGGGGGTTATAATGAAAAACTGTTTTTT. Translated: CASRETGGYNEKLFF.

This clonotype came up once. This chain connects TRBV4-3 to TRBJ2-5, with D maybe TRBD2 (5 bases). CDR3 length: 13 amino acids. Trimming took off 0 bases at V and 5 bases at J, with 7 bases between the two ends. In germline, CDR1 is LGHNA, CDR2 YSLEER. The CDR3 coding sequence is TGCGCCAGCAGCCAAGATACTAGGGAGACCCAGTACTTC. This sequence encodes CASSQDTRETQYF.

V is TRBV29-1 and J is TRBJ2-7; 7 positions agree with TRBD1. The CDR3 is 12 amino acids. Germline V CDR1 and CDR2: SQVTM, ANQGSEA. After removal of 8 bases from V and 4 bases from J, the junction contained 8 bases not matched to a gene. In nucleotides, the CDR3 is TGCAGCTCCGGAGAACAGGGGTACGAGCAGTACTTC. Amino acid sequence: CSSGEQGYEQYF.

J is TRBJ2-7 and V is TRBV7-9; D not certain. Per the germline V gene, CDR1 is SEHNR and CDR2 is FQNEAQ (reference sequence). CDR3 size: 12 residues. V was shortened by 1 base and J by 5 bases, with 6 bases between the two germline ends. CDR3 sequence (DNA): TGTGCCAGCAGCTTAGGGGAAAACGAGCAGTACTTC. Translated: CASSLGENEQYF.

The V gene is TRBV9, the J gene TRBJ2-1; D gene unclear. Trimming removed 3 bases from V and 7 bases from J, with 14 bases in between. Per germline, CDR1 SGDLS and CDR2 YYNGEE. The CDR3 totals 14 residues. The CDR3 nucleotides are TGTGCCAGCAGCGCCGAGCAGATTTGGAATGAGCAGTTCTTC. Protein: CASSAEQIWNEQFF.